This T cell receptor (beta chain) was sequenced in a study of blood T cell repertoires in COVID-19. As for the study in general: COVID-19 samples collected from the United States, Italy and Spain covered acute and convalescent phases. T cells, B-cell-depleted T cells, or PBMCs supplied cDNA or gDNA.

Original processing notes: Amplification from reference gene primers served as the basis for estimated nucleated cell counts. TCRdb's table, derived via immunoSEQ multiplex PCR, lists solely in-frame clones and lacks some. Clonal size and the V and J genes are those of that table, whereas D and trimming came from the DNA. This table holds 250,000 to 300,000 clones, more than 75% found once. Concerning this clone: The same CDR3 arises from other DNA sequences in this sample as well.

The origin of this receptor is a woman aged 55-75 years with COVID-19, enrolled during active disease. Input material: peripheral blood.

The CDR3 loop is CASSPLRGNTIYF. DNA of the CDR3: TGTGCCAGCAGTCCCCTTCGGGGAAACACCATATATTTT. This chain links TRBV27 with TRBJ1-3; D call uncertain. The CDR3 extends over 13 amino acids. V lost 5 bases and J 4 bases, leaving 9 bases between the germline ends. Germline V lookup: CDR1 MNHEY, CDR2 SMNVEV (reference sequence).